What follows is one TCR beta chain and its context. How the authors handled the data: Amplification of reference gene primers provided the estimated nucleated cell counts. Sequenced by immunoSEQ multiplex PCR; TCRdb stores in-frame clones only, minus some. The DNA was the basis for D and trimming; V, J and clone size are from that table. The sample has under 100,000 clones, roughly 89% seen once. This sample is part of a study of blood T cell repertoires in COVID-19. Looking at the study overall: Italy, Spain and the United States were the sources of the convalescent and acute COVID-19 samples. T cells, B-cell-depleted T cells, or PBMCs supplied cDNA or gDNA.

CDR3 length equals 15 residues. V lost 3 bases and J lost 0, with 13 bases in between. Germline lookup yields CDR1 GTSNPN and CDR2 SVGIG (reference sequence). V is TRBV30 and J is TRBJ2-3; D might be TRBD1 (6 bases). What was sequenced was peripheral blood. The receptor was derived from a man in his forties or fifties with active COVID-19. CDR3 in amino acids: CAWSQGTSSTDTQYF. CDR3 bases: TGTGCCTGGAGCCAAGGGACATCTAGCACAGATACGCAGTATTTT. Together with reference TRBV30 and TRBJ2-3, the CDR3 gives the full variable domain: SQTIHQWPATLVQPVGSPLSLECTVEGTSNPNLYWYRQAAGRGLQLLFYSVGIGQISSEVPQNLSASRPQDRQFILSSKKLLLSDSGFYLCAWSQGTSSTDTQYFGPGTRLTVL.